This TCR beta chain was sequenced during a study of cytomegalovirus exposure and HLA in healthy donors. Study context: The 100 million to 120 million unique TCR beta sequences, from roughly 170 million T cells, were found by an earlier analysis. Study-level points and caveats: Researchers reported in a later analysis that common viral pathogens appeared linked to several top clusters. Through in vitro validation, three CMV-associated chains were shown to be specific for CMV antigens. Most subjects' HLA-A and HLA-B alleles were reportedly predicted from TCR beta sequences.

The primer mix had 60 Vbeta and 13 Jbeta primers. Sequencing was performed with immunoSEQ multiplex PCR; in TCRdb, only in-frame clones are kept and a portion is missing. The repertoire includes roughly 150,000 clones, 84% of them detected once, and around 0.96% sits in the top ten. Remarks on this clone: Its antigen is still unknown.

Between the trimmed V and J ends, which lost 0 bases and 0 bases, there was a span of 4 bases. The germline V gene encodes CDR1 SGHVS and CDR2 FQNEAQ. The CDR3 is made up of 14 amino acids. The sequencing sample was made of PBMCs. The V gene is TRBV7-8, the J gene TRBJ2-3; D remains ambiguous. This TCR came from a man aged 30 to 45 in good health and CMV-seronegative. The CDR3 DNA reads TGTGCCAGCAGCTTAGCGCGGAGCACAGATACGCAGTATTTT. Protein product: CASSLARSTDTQYF.